The 14 T cell receptor beta chains below all came from one sample that was sequenced in a study of blood T cell repertoires in COVID-19. Produced via immunoSEQ multiplex PCR; TCRdb's table is partial and in-frame only. Of a few hundred thousand clones in the sample, over 75% were seen once. Sequencing was carried out using peripheral blood. All receptors come from a woman between 50 and 59 years old who had recovered from COVID-19.

This clone appeared once. V gene TRBV7-9 combines with J gene TRBJ2-1, with TRBD2 matching 10 bases. The ends lost 1 base at V and 9 bases at J; junction bases unmatched: 6. The CDR3 runs 15 residues. Germline V gives CDR1 SEHNR, CDR2 FQNEAQ (reference sequence). For the CDR3, the DNA is TGTGCCAGCAGCTTAGTCCTAGCGGGAGTTGGTGAGCAGTTCTTC. Its protein is CASSLVLAGVGEQFF.

Only one count was recorded for this clone. V is TRBV6-5 and J is TRBJ1-5, with 7 bases fitting TRBD1. The CDR3 covers 14 residues. Germline V gene data show CDR1 as MNHEY and CDR2 as SVGAGI. V was pared by 7 bases and J by 0 bases, with 3 bases of the junction left unmatched. The CDR3 coding sequence is TGTGCCAGCACTCGGGACAGTAGCAATCAGCCCCAGCATTTT. Translation gives CASTRDSSNQPQHF.

The chain is built from TRBV5-1 and TRBJ2-2, with TRBD1 matching 9 bases. The germline gives CDR1 SGHRS, CDR2 YFSETQ. J lost 3 bases, V lost 6 bases, and 9 bases had no gene match. The length of the CDR3 is 16 residues. CDR3 amino acids: CASNQLGQGYTGELFF. The CDR3 bases are TGCGCCAGCAATCAGCTGGGACAGGGATACACCGGGGAGCTGTTTTTT. Supplemented by reference TRBV5-1 and TRBJ2-2, the full variable domain reads KAGVTQTPRYLIKTRGQQVTLSCSPISGHRSVSWYQQTPGQGLQFLFEYFSETQRNKGNFPGRFSGRQFSNSRSEMNVSTLELGDSALYLCASNQLGQGYTGELFFGEGSRLTVL.

The CDR3 loop is CASSPGTGIDTQYF. As DNA, the CDR3 is TGTGCCAGCAGCCCGGGGACAGGGATAGATACGCAGTATTTT. This sequence joins TRBV5-6 and TRBJ2-3, with 9 bases identical to TRBD1. Germline V gene sequence: CDR1 SGHDT, CDR2 YYEEEE. The CDR3 length is 14 residues. V lost 4 bases, J lost 5 bases, and 5 bases stayed unmatched.

The genes are TRBV2 and TRBJ1-5; a weak D match, TRBD1 (5 bases). The CDR3 has 20 amino acids. Trimming pared 3 bases from V and 0 bases from J, leaving 24 bases between. Germline V gives CDR1 SNHLY, CDR2 FYNNEI. The CDR3 DNA is TGTGCCAGCAGTGATATGGCGCGACAGCCCACGGTATATAGCAATCAGCCCCAGCATTTT. Residues: CASSDMARQPTVYSNQPQHF.

The chain recombines TRBV27 with TRBJ2-2; maybe TRBD1 (6 bases). The CDR3 has 15 residues. Trimming shortened V by 3 bases and J by 6 bases, and 14 bases separated the two germline ends. Germline V lookup: CDR1 MNHEY, CDR2 SMNVEV (reference sequence). CDR3 nucleotide sequence: TGTGCCAGCAGTTTGGCGGTCGGGACACCCGGGGAGCTGTTTTTT. It codes for CASSLAVGTPGELFF.

The chain has TRBV3-1 (or the pseudogene TRBV3-2) and TRBJ2-2; 8 bases are shared with TRBD1. CDR3 length: 18 residues. J was trimmed by 3 bases and V by 4 bases; bases with no gene match: 13. Per the germline V gene, CDR1 is LGHDT and CDR2 is YNNKEL (reference sequence). This CDR3 reads CASSLGRGRGLYTGELFF. DNA for the CDR3: TGTGCCAGCAGCCTCGGAAGAGGCAGGGGGCTTTACACCGGGGAGCTGTTTTTT.

This clone appeared a single time. The chain recombines TRBV7-2 with TRBJ2-5; 9 bases agree with TRBD2. V was pared by 5 bases and J by 2 bases, with 6 bases of the junction left unmatched. From germline, CDR1 is SGHTA and CDR2 FQGNSA. The CDR3 covers 15 residues. CDR3 region: CASSQIAGVQETQYF. CDR3 bases: TGTGCCAGCAGCCAGATAGCGGGGGTACAAGAGACCCAGTACTTC.

The chain joins TRBV24-1 to TRBJ2-3, with a tentative D call TRBD2 (7 bases). Germline V CDR1 and CDR2: KGHDR, SFDVKD. The V gene lost 4 bases and the J gene lost 5 bases, with 15 bases spanning the gap. This CDR3 has 15 amino acids. CDR3 in amino acids: CATSDPGGPGDTQYF. The CDR3 DNA is TGTGCCACCAGTGACCCCGGGGGGCCAGGAGATACGCAGTATTTT.

The chain has TRBV7-9 and TRBJ2-5, with 9 bases fitting TRBD1. J was trimmed by 7 bases and V by 5 bases; bases with no gene match: 8. Germline V gene sequence: CDR1 SEHNR, CDR2 FQNEAQ (reference sequence). The CDR3 extends over 14 amino acids. In DNA form, the CDR3 reads TGTGCCAGCAGCACACAGGGGGCTATAGGGACCCAGTACTTC. Translating it yields CASSTQGAIGTQYF.

The chain employs TRBV28 and TRBJ2-2; 7 nucleotides agree with TRBD1. Trimming at V came to 6 bases and at J to 3 bases, leaving 7 bases not matched to a gene. Germline V gene lookup returns CDR1 MDHEN and CDR2 SYDVKM. The CDR3 consists of 15 residues. CDR3: CASRVETGDTGELFF. In DNA, the CDR3 is TGTGCCAGCAGGGTGGAAACAGGGGACACCGGGGAGCTGTTTTTT.

The V gene is TRBV7-8, the J gene TRBJ2-5; weak D call: TRBD1 (6 bases). The CDR3 has 15 residues. The V and J ends lost 3 bases and 5 bases respectively, with 16 bases between them. The V gene's germline CDR1 is SGHVS and CDR2 FQNEAQ. The CDR3 region has the DNA TGTGCCAGCAGCTTCCCTTTGGACAGTGGGGAGACCCAGTACTTC. It yields the protein CASSFPLDSGETQYF.

The chain combines TRBV7-9 with TRBJ2-1; 13 bases agree with TRBD2. V trimming: 6 bases; J trimming: 2 bases; junction bases outside the gene matches: 13. The CDR3 is 19 amino acids. Looked up from germline, CDR1 is SEHNR and CDR2 is FQNEAQ (reference sequence). Here the CDR3 DNA reads TGTGCCAGCAGACCTCGGCGCACTAGCGGGAGGGAGACCTACAATGAGCAGTTCTTC. Residues: CASRPRRTSGRETYNEQFF. Drawing the rest from reference TRBV7-9 and TRBJ2-1, the complete variable domain is DTGVSQNPRHKITKRGQNVTFRCDPISEHNRLYWYRQTLGQGPEFLTYFQNEAQLEKSRLLSDRFSAERPKGSFSTLEIQRTEQGDSAMYLCASRPRRTSGRETYNEQFFGPGTRLTVL.

The chain links TRBV6-5 to TRBJ1-4, with 8 positions matching TRBD1. The CDR3 is 14 residues long. Germline CDR1 MNHEY, CDR2 SVGAGI. The trim removed 10 bases at V and 3 bases at J, leaving 7 bases unmatched. CDR3 sequence (DNA): TGTGCCACCACCGGACAGGGATCTAATGAAAAACTGTTTTTT. It is translated as CATTGQGSNEKLFF.